The 32 T cell receptor beta chains below were found in one sample sequenced in a study of T cells in Graves' hyperthyroidism and ophthalmopathy. It was RNA transcripts that yielded the amplified TCR beta CDR3 regions. HTBI primers were employed in a first-round RT-PCR of the TCR CDR3. Each CDR3 protein gets one entry after TCRdb re-called the multiplex PCR reads with MiXCR. The sample lists some 210,000 distinct CDR3 sequences; 17% were seen once. The sequencing input was blood. The origin of the receptors is a man between 50 and 59 years old with Graves' hyperthyroidism.

This chain uses TRBV4-1 with TRBJ2-1; perhaps TRBD2 as D (5 bases). V lost 6 bases to trimming and J lost 2 bases, with 17 bases between them. This CDR3 contains 16 residues. The germline gives CDR1 MGHRA, CDR2 YSYEKL. This chain's CDR3 is CASRKNPGLTYNEQFF. In nucleotides, the CDR3 is TGCGCCAGCAGAAAAAATCCGGGGTTAACCTACAATGAGCAGTTCTTC.

This clonotype was observed at least ten times. The genes are TRBV20-1 and TRBJ2-5; the match to TRBD1 covers 12 bases. After removal of 0 bases from V and 4 bases from J, the junction contained 3 bases not matched to a gene. Looked up from germline, CDR1 is DFQATT and CDR2 is SNEGSKA (reference sequence). The CDR3 is made up of 15 amino acids. As DNA, the CDR3 is TGCAGTGCTAGAGATGGGACAGGGGGCTTAGAGACCCAGTACTTC. Protein product: CSARDGTGGLETQYF.

There are many counts of this clonotype. This rearrangement joins TRBV11-2 to TRBJ2-5; D call uncertain. Germline CDR1 and CDR2: SGHAT and FQNNGV. The CDR3 runs to 14 residues. V lost 3 bases to trimming and J lost 2 bases, with 10 bases between them. The CDR3 region is CASSFWQEQETQYF. CDR3 DNA: TGTGCCAGCAGCTTCTGGCAGGAACAAGAGACCCAGTACTTC.

The chain links TRBV4-1 to TRBJ2-7, with 11 bases matching TRBD2. With 4 bases clipped from V and 3 bases from J, the junction kept 8 bases outside the gene matches. This CDR3 is 16 amino acids long. In germline, CDR1 is MGHRA, CDR2 YSYEKL. CDR3 DNA sequence: TGCGCCAGCAGCCCATGGACTAGCGGGCAGATCTACGAGCAGTACTTC. It encodes CASSPWTSGQIYEQYF.

CDR3 residues: CSARPSGSGSTDTQYF. CDR3 in DNA: TGCAGTGCTAGGCCATCGGGTAGCGGGAGTACAGATACGCAGTATTTT. The V call is TRBV20-1, the J call TRBJ2-3; 9 bases match TRBD2. This CDR3 is built from 16 residues. Germline-derived CDR1 and CDR2 are DFQATT and SNEGSKA (reference sequence). J was trimmed by 3 bases and V by 3 bases; bases with no gene match: 10.

This clonotype was seen at least ten times. The gene calls are TRBV5-1 and TRBJ2-1; 7 bases are a match to TRBD2. Germline CDR1 is SGHRS and CDR2 is YFSETQ. The CDR3 loop spans 13 amino acids. V was pared by 3 bases and J by 6 bases, with 3 bases of the junction left unmatched. CDR3 DNA sequence: TGCGCCAGCAGCTCGACTAGCTCCAATGAGCAGTTCTTC. Protein sequence: CASSSTSSNEQFF.

This clonotype appeared many times. The rearrangement uses TRBV5-1 and TRBJ1-1, with no clear D. Trimming took off 0 bases at V and 5 bases at J, with 11 bases between the two ends. CDR1 is SGHRS and CDR2 is YFSETQ in the germline V gene. The CDR3 is 14 residues long. The CDR3: CASSLGMDRTEAFF. The CDR3 DNA reads as TGCGCCAGCAGCTTGGGTATGGATAGGACTGAAGCTTTCTTT.

This clonotype was recorded many times. This chain joins TRBV4-2 and TRBJ2-3; TRBD2 might be the D (6 bases). Germline V gives CDR1 LGHNA, CDR2 YNFKEQ. There are 15 residues in the CDR3. V was cut by 0 bases and J by 4 bases, with 11 bases left in between. The CDR3 loop is CASSQEGGEPDTQYF. CDR3 in DNA: TGTGCCAGCAGCCAAGAAGGAGGGGAACCAGATACGCAGTATTTT.

This clonotype was observed at least ten times. The chain uses TRBV6-1 and TRBJ2-7, with 7 nucleotides matching TRBD1. The germline V gene has CDR1 MNHNS and CDR2 SASEGT. This CDR3 has 15 residues. Trimming at V came to 5 bases and at J to 4 bases, leaving 11 bases not matched to a gene. CDR3 in amino acids: CASSYSTTGTYEQYF. In nucleotides, the CDR3 is TGTGCCAGCAGTTATTCCACGACAGGGACGTACGAGCAGTACTTC.

Many counts were recorded for this clonotype. The gene calls are TRBV12-3 or TRBV12-4 and TRBJ1-6; TRBD1 is a possible D gene (6 bases). The CDR3 length is 13 residues. Trimming removed 7 bases at V and 10 bases at J, with 14 bases between. Written as DNA, the CDR3 is TGTGCCAGCACCCGCCAGGGGCACTCACCCCTCCACTTT. Its protein product is CASTRQGHSPLHF.

This clonotype was observed at least ten times. The chain couples TRBV2 to TRBJ2-1; 8 nucleotides agree with TRBD2. V gave up 7 bases and J gave up 8 bases; unmatched junction bases: 13. The germline V gene has CDR1 SNHLY and CDR2 FYNNEI. The CDR3 loop spans 15 amino acids. CDR3 coding DNA: TGTGCCAGCATCGGGGGCGGCGGGAGGATGGATGAGCAGTTCTTC. Protein: CASIGGGGRMDEQFF.

This clonotype was recorded many times. The rearrangement links TRBV20-1 to TRBJ2-5; D possibly corresponds to TRBD2 (6 bases). Germline V lookup: CDR1 DFQATT, CDR2 SNEGSKA (reference sequence). This CDR3 has 13 residues. The V gene lost 3 bases and the J gene lost 4 bases, with 12 bases spanning the gap. DNA of the CDR3: TGCAGTGCTAGCGGGAGCCATCTAGAGACCCAGTACTTC. Translated: CSASGSHLETQYF.

The J gene is TRBJ2-7, the V gene TRBV12-3 or TRBV12-4; 7 bases match TRBD2. V lost 5 bases to trimming and J lost 4 bases; unmatched junction nucleotides: 11. This CDR3 spans 15 amino acids. DNA for the CDR3: TGTGCCAGCAGTCTCAGGCGGGAGACCCTATACGAGCAGTACTTC. Protein product: CASSLRRETLYEQYF.

The chain combines TRBV5-6 with TRBJ2-5; 10 bases are a match to TRBD1. The germline V gene encodes CDR1 SGHDT and CDR2 YYEEEE. V shed 4 bases, J shed 1 base, and the junction held 1 base outside the gene matches. The CDR3 runs to 14 residues. The CDR3 reads CASSGTGAQETQYF. The CDR3 DNA is TGTGCCAGCAGCGGGACAGGGGCCCAAGAGACCCAGTACTTC.

V and J are TRBV7-9 and TRBJ2-7, with TRBD2 matching 12 bases. The CDR3 runs to 14 residues. Germline V gene sequence: CDR1 SEHNR, CDR2 FQNEAQ (reference sequence). V was pared by 5 bases and J by 6 bases, with 5 bases of the junction left unmatched. CDR3 residues: CASSQPGLAGEQYF. The CDR3 coding sequence is TGTGCCAGCAGCCAGCCGGGACTAGCGGGCGAGCAGTACTTC.

V usage is TRBV20-1 and J usage is TRBJ2-4; 13 bases align to TRBD2. This CDR3 region has 15 residues. J lost 8 bases, V lost 1 base, and 5 bases had no gene match. CDR1 is DFQATT, CDR2 SNEGSKA, per germline (reference sequence). This CDR3 is CSARGTSGRDDIQYF. CDR3 bases: TGCAGTGCTAGAGGGACTAGCGGGAGAGATGACATTCAGTACTTC.

This chain uses TRBV29-1 with TRBJ2-1; D gene uncertain. The germline V gene has CDR1 SQVTM and CDR2 ANQGSEA. The CDR3 loop spans 11 amino acids. The V and J ends lost 4 bases and 4 bases respectively, with 5 bases between them. This CDR3 is CSVGWYNEQFF. In DNA form, the CDR3 reads TGCAGCGTTGGGTGGTACAATGAGCAGTTCTTC.

This clonotype occurred a few times. This chain uses TRBV7-9 with TRBJ1-5, with D possibly matching TRBD1 (6 bases). CDR1 and CDR2 (germline): SEHNR, FQNEAQ (reference sequence). CDR3 size: 17 residues. The ends were cut back, 1 base at V and 9 bases at J, with 22 bases in the middle. The CDR3 DNA sequence: TGTGCCAGCAGCTTAGGAGGGGCAGGGGACGGTCGGGCGCCCCAGCATTTT. It yields the protein CASSLGGAGDGRAPQHF.

This clonotype occurred many times. The rearrangement uses TRBV10-2 and TRBJ2-3, with 8 bases aligning to TRBD1. V dropped 3 bases and J dropped 3; count of bases not matched to a gene: 5. The CDR3 sequence is 15 residues long. Per the germline V gene, CDR1 is WSHSY and CDR2 is SAAADI. The DNA for the CDR3 is TGCGCCAGCAGTGACGAGGACAGGGAAACAGATACGCAGTATTTT. As protein: CASSDEDRETDTQYF.

The chain links TRBV19 to TRBJ1-5; D is ambiguous. The CDR3 runs 12 residues. Germline V gene lookup returns CDR1 LNHDA and CDR2 SQIVND (reference sequence). Trimming removed 9 bases from V and 0 bases from J, with 6 bases in between. The CDR3 loop reads CASSHSNQPQHF. CDR3 nucleotide sequence: TGTGCCAGCTCCCATAGCAATCAGCCCCAGCATTTT.

In this sample, this clonotype turned up many times. The chain links TRBV20-1 to TRBJ2-5; D not resolved. Between the trimmed V and J ends, which lost 6 bases and 0 bases, there was a span of 11 bases. Per germline, CDR1 DFQATT and CDR2 SNEGSKA (reference sequence). This CDR3 has 13 amino acids. The DNA for the CDR3 is TGCAGTGCCCCCTTGGCGTACCAAGAGACCCAGTACTTC. Amino acid sequence: CSAPLAYQETQYF.

This clonotype was seen many times. J is TRBJ2-1 and V is TRBV28; 8 bases agree with TRBD2. Germline-derived CDR1 and CDR2 are MDHEN and SYDVKM. The junction had 1 base not matched to a gene; V was cut back by 3 bases and J by 0 bases. CDR3 length: 15 residues. CDR3 sequence (DNA): TGTGCCAGCAGTTTGGCGGGAGGCTCCTACAATGAGCAGTTCTTC. Protein sequence: CASSLAGGSYNEQFF.

This clonotype was seen ten or more times. The chain carries TRBV30 and TRBJ1-6; tentatively, D is TRBD1 (5 bases). Germline assignment: CDR1 GTSNPN and CDR2 SVGIG (reference sequence). The ends were cut back, 5 bases at V and 14 bases at J, with 13 bases in the middle. The CDR3 is 11 amino acids. CDR3: CAWGGAGSLHF. The CDR3 bases are TGTGCCTGGGGGGGAGCCGGATCCCTCCACTTT.

This chain uses TRBV5-1 with TRBJ2-1, with 14 bases aligning to TRBD2. Looked up from germline, CDR1 is SGHRS and CDR2 is YFSETQ. Trimming took 2 bases from V and 8 from J; bases not matched to a gene: 3. The CDR3 is 15 residues long. In DNA, the CDR3 is TGCGCCAGCAGCTTAGGGACTAGCGGGAGTGATGAGCAGTTCTTC. Residues: CASSLGTSGSDEQFF.

This clonotype showed up just a few times. J is TRBJ2-4 and V is TRBV4-2; D possibly corresponds to TRBD1 (5 bases). The CDR3 is 15 residues long. Trimming removed 6 bases from V and 0 bases from J, with 12 bases in between. From germline, CDR1 is LGHNA and CDR2 YNFKEQ. The CDR3 nucleotides are TGTGCCAGCAGTCGGACAACTCTAGCCAAAAACATTCAGTACTTC. This translates into CASSRTTLAKNIQYF.

The rearrangement uses TRBV7-2 and TRBJ2-2; the D gene is possibly TRBD2 (5 bases). The CDR3 sequence is 16 residues long. Germline V gene sequence: CDR1 SGHTA, CDR2 FQGNSA. V shed 3 bases and J shed 0 bases, with 11 bases lying between them. CDR3 region: CASSFRWGANTGELFF. Here the CDR3 DNA reads TGTGCCAGCAGCTTCCGTTGGGGAGCGAACACCGGGGAGCTGTTTTTT.

This clonotype was detected ten times or more. J is TRBJ2-3 and V is TRBV7-9; the match to TRBD1 covers 9 bases. This CDR3 spans 15 amino acids. The germline gives CDR1 SEHNR, CDR2 FQNEAQ (reference sequence). Germline trimming cut 4 bases from V and 3 bases from J; bases unmatched to any gene: 5. The CDR3 region has the DNA TGTGCCAGCAGCTCCGGGACAGGGATTACAGATACGCAGTATTTT. Amino acid sequence: CASSSGTGITDTQYF.

This clonotype showed up many times. The CDR3 DNA reads as TGTGCCACCAGCAGAGACGTAGAGACCCAGTACTTC. Translating gives CATSRDVETQYF. The chain links TRBV15 to TRBJ2-5; D is unresolved. The CDR3 loop spans 12 amino acids. V dropped 0 bases and J dropped 4 bases, with 3 bases sitting between them. Germline V gene data show CDR1 as LNHNV and CDR2 as YYDKDF (reference sequence). Using reference TRBV15 and TRBJ2-5 for the parts outside the CDR3, the full variable domain is DAMVIQNPRYQVTQFGKPVTLSCSQTLNHNVMYWYQQKSSQAPKLLFHYYDKDFNNEADTPDNFQSRRPNTSFCFLDIRSPGLGDTAMYLCATSRDVETQYFGPGTRLLVL.

This clonotype appeared a few times. The chain has TRBV19 and TRBJ1-5, with TRBD1 as a possible D gene (6 bases). This CDR3 spans 15 amino acids. Germline values: CDR1 LNHDA, CDR2 SQIVND (reference sequence). The V end was cut by 7 bases, the J end by 4 bases, with 17 bases between. Here the CDR3 reads CASTFRGSGNQPQHF. In DNA, the CDR3 is TGTGCCAGTACATTCAGGGGATCAGGGAATCAGCCCCAGCATTTT.

The chain recombines TRBV20-1 with TRBJ2-2; D is possibly TRBD2 (12 bases). The CDR3 runs to 19 residues. Germline CDR1 is DFQATT and CDR2 is SNEGSKA (reference sequence). Trimming removed 7 bases from V and 5 bases from J, with 32 bases in between. In nucleotides, the CDR3 is TGCAGTGGGAGGGACAGGGGGGTGCTAGCGGGAGGGGCTACCGGGGAGCTGTTTTTT. Amino acids: CSGRDRGVLAGGATGELFF.

The CDR3: CASSREVETQYF. The CDR3 bases are TGTGCCAGCAGTAGGGAAGTGGAGACCCAGTACTTC. The chain uses TRBV12-3 or TRBV12-4 and TRBJ2-5; D remains unclear. The V gene lost 5 bases and the J gene lost 5 bases, with 9 bases spanning the gap. There are 12 residues in the CDR3.

The gene calls are TRBV5-1 and TRBJ1-1, with 7 bases that match TRBD1. The CDR3 is made up of 14 amino acids. Germline lookup yields CDR1 SGHRS and CDR2 YFSETQ. J gave up 3 bases and V 3 bases, and 5 bases lay outside the gene matches. The CDR3 reads CASSWNRGDTEAFF. For the CDR3, the DNA is TGCGCCAGCAGCTGGAACAGGGGAGACACTGAAGCTTTCTTT.